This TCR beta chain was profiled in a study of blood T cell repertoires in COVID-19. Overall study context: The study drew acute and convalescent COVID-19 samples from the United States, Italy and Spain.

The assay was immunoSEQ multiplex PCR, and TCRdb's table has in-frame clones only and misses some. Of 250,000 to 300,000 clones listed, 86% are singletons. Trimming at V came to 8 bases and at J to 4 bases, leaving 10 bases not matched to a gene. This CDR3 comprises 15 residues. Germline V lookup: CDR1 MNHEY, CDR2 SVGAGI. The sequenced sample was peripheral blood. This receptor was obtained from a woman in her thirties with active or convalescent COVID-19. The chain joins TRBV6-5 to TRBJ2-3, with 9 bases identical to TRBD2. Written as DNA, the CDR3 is TGTGCCAGCCGCCGCGGGGGGGCGTCGGCAGATACGCAGTATTTT. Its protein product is CASRRGGASADTQYF.